This TCR beta chain was captured in a study of vaccination and CD4 T cells after COVID-19. About the study: Six men and four women formed the convalescents, two being Hispanic. Sampling that followed vaccination took place a median approximately 70 days after dose two, within a range of 14 to 241. Study-level findings and limits: Researchers report that 304 of 307 vaccine-specific clones in convalescent patients proved spike mono-reactive.

On this clonotype itself: The antigen is unknown.

This sample's treatment: roughly 10-day PBMC culture with coronavirus spike peptide pools or control peptides (ViraFEST assay). Cultured CD4+ T cells had their DNA profiled by the Oncomine TCR Beta short-read assay. TCRdb ran MiXCR on the PCR reads and lists one entry per CDR3 protein. The repertoire holds more than 13,000 distinct CDR3 sequences, with roughly 20% as singletons. The V and J ends lost 2 bases and 6 bases respectively, with 17 bases between them. The CDR3 consists of 15 residues. The germline V gene has CDR1 MNHEY and CDR2 SVGAGI. Sequencing was done on a sample of cultured CD4+ T cells from blood. The TCR comes from a human donor with COVID-19. The V call is TRBV6-5, the J call TRBJ2-7; weak D call: TRBD2 (6 bases). CDR3 protein: CASSYSPGLPIEQYF. The CDR3 coding sequence is TGTGCCAGCAGTTACAGTCCGGGACTCCCAATCGAGCAGTACTTC.